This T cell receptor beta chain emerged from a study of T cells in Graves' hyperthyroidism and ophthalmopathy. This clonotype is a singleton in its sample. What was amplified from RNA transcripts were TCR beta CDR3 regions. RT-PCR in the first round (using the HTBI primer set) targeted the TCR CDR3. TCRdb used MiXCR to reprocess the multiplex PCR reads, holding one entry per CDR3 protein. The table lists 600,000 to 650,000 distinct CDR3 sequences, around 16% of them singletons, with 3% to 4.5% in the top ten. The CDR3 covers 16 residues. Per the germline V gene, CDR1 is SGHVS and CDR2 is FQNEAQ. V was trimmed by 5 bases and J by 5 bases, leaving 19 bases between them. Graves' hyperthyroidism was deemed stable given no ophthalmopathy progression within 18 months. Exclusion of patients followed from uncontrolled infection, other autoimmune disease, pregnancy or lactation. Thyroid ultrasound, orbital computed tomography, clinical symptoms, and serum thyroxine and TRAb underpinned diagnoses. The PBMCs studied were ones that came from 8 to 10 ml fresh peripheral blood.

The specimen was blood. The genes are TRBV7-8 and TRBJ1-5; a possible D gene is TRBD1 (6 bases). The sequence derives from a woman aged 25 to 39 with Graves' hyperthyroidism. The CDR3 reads CASSTRGPGGHQPQHF. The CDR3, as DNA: TGTGCCAGCAGCACCCGTGGCCCCGGGGGGCATCAGCCCCAGCATTTT.